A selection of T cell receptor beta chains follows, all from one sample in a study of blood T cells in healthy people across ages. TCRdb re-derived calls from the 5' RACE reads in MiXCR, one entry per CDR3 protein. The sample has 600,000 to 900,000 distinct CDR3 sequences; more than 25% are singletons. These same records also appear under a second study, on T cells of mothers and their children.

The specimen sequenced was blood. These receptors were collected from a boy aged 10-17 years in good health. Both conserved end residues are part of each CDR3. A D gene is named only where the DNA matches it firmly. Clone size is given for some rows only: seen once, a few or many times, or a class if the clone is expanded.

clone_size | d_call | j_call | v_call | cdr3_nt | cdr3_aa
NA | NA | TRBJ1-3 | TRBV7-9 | TGTGCCAGCAGCCCCCAGGGAATCGGAAAGACCATATATTTT | CASSPQGIGKTIYF
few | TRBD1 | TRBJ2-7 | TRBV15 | TGTGCCACCAGCAGAGACTCCAGGGGGCTCTACGAGCAGTACTTC | CATSRDSRGLYEQYF
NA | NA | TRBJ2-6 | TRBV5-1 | TGCGCCAGCAGCCCCTCCGGGACAATCGATCCTGGGGCCAACGTCCTGACTTTC | CASSPSGTIDPGANVLTF
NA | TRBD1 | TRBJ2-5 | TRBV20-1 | TGCAGTGCTAGAGGGACAGGGAACCAAGAGACCCAGTACTTC | CSARGTGNQETQYF
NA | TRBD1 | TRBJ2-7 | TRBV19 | TGTGCCAGTAATGACGGGACAGGGCCCTACGAGCAGTACTTC | CASNDGTGPYEQYF
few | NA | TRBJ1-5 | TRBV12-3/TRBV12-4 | TGTGCCAGCAGTTTGGACCGATGGTTCAATCAGCCCCAGCATTTT | CASSLDRWFNQPQHF
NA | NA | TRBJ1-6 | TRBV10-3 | TGTGCCATCAGGGGGGGTGGAGTAAGCAATTCACCCCTCCACTTT | CAIRGGGVSNSPLHF
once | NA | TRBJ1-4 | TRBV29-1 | TGCAGCGTTGCCCGTACAGAAGGGGATGAAAAACTGTTTTTT | CSVARTEGDEKLFF
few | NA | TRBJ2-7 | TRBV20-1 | TGCAGTGCCCCCCCCAGGACCTACGAGCAGTACTTC | CSAPPRTYEQYF
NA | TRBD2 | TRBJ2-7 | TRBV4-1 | TGCGCCAGCAGCCAAGCTGAAGGCGGGGGTTACGAGCAGTACTTC | CASSQAEGGGYEQYF